Listed below are T cell receptor beta chains from one sample, sequenced in a study of response to subunit inactivated influenza vaccine. TCRdb redid the calling of the RT-PCR reads with MiXCR, one entry per CDR3 protein. The repertoire holds around 480,000 distinct CDR3 sequences, with 16% as singletons. Sample: CD4+ T cells sorted from PBMCs, taken around 2 years after vaccination. These receptors originate from a man in his fifties or sixties who received an inactivated influenza vaccine. Both conserved end residues are part of each CDR3.

V	J	CDR3
TRBV6-6	TRBJ1-1	CASTPTGRTEAFF
TRBV25-1	TRBJ1-6	CASSEAGQGRSPLHF
TRBV4-2	TRBJ2-7	CASSPGTGKEGYEQYF
TRBV12-3/TRBV12-4	TRBJ1-3	CASSFGSSGNTIYF
TRBV5-1	TRBJ2-1	CASSYGSGTYNEQFF
TRBV5-5	TRBJ2-5	CASSLSVSQGQETQYF
TRBV7-9	TRBJ1-1	CASSLAPGAGGTEAFF
TRBV20-1	TRBJ2-2	CSARDPRTRTGELFF
TRBV6-4	TRBJ1-5	CASSKDINSNQPQHF
TRBV20-1	TRBJ2-1	CSGRTVTLRNEQFF
TRBV2	TRBJ2-2	CATGTGAGPSGELFF
TRBV5-4	TRBJ2-2	CASSLGQGITGELFF
TRBV7-3	TRBJ2-1	CASSLSGVGTSGSDEQFF
TRBV28	TRBJ1-2	CASSAGHARGGYTF
TRBV19	TRBJ2-5	CASSGTAQETQYF
TRBV29-1	TRBJ1-2	CSVEYFDGYTF
TRBV5-1	TRBJ2-1	CASSLKQGAHNEQFF
TRBV7-8	TRBJ2-3	CASTQGLGSSTDTQYF